One TCR beta chain is described in this entry. This entry comes from a study of T cells after yellow fever vaccination. This CDR3 is 15 amino acids long. Germline values: CDR1 DFQATT, CDR2 SNEGSKA (reference sequence). V dropped 0 bases and J dropped 0 bases, with 9 bases sitting between them. TCRdb itself ran the 5' RACE reads through MiXCR, one entry per CDR3 protein. The data contain about 210,000 distinct CDR3 sequences, over 6.5% of them seen just once; the ten biggest clones take up 0.8% to 1.2%. Sequenced material: CD4+ T cells sorted from PBMCs, taken on the day of the yellow fever booster vaccination. The chain is built from TRBV20-1 and TRBJ1-5; D is perhaps TRBD1 (6 bases). This sequence was found in a man aged 25-45 years who received the YFV17D yellow fever vaccine. CDR3 region: CSAREYRDSNQPQHF. The CDR3, as DNA: TGCAGTGCTAGAGAATACAGGGATAGCAATCAGCCCCAGCATTTT.